This TCR beta chain was retrieved from a study of glioma-infiltrating T cells after dendritic cell vaccination. General observations from the study: Few patients contributed both blood and tumor specimens.

On this clone: Its antigen is not known. Additional DNA sequences in this sample encode the identical CDR3.

Selection required adequate fresh-frozen tumor tissue plus more than two years' survival data. This CDR3 is 15 amino acids long. The germline gives CDR1 MDHEN, CDR2 SYDVKM. V lost 5 bases and J lost 6; bases outside the gene matches: 8. Amplification used 60 V beta primers and 13 J beta primers. This table comes from immunoSEQ multiplex PCR, and its TCRdb copy is limited to in-frame clones, with some not included. This table has 100,000 or so clones, 85% to 90% appearing once. The source of this sequence is a human donor with glioblastoma. This sample comprised blood, obtained before dendritic cell vaccination. This chain uses TRBV28 with TRBJ2-1; TRBD1 aligns across 9 bases. Here the CDR3 DNA reads TGTGCCAGCAGTCTAGGGGGACAGGGAGGCAATGAGCAGTTCTTC. Translating it yields CASSLGGQGGNEQFF.